A single sample gave rise to the 5 T cell receptor beta chains below, sequenced in a study of blood T cell repertoires in COVID-19. Assay: immunoSEQ multiplex PCR; the TCRdb copy retains only in-frame clones and omits some. Of fewer than 150,000 clones in the sample, about 88% are singletons; the top ten hold roughly 10%. What was sequenced was peripheral blood. The receptors originated from a middle-aged man with active or convalescent COVID-19.

The gene calls are TRBV5-1 and TRBJ2-1; 7 bases map to TRBD2. The CDR3 is 15 amino acids. V shed 1 base and J 5 bases; nucleotides not matched to a gene: 6. The germline CDR1 and CDR2 sequences are SGHRS and YFSETQ. The CDR3 DNA sequence: TGCGCCAGCAGCTTGTGGTCTAGCGGAGACAATGAGCAGTTCTTC. This encodes CASSLWSSGDNEQFF.

The V call is TRBV28, the J call TRBJ2-2; 7 bases are shared with TRBD2. Germline lookup yields CDR1 MDHEN and CDR2 SYDVKM. V was clipped by 4 bases and J by 5 bases; unmatched bases: 10. The CDR3 length is 16 residues. The CDR3 DNA is TGTGCCAGCAGTTCCCTTCCAGCGGGGCGGACCGGGGAGCTGTTTTTT. Translating it yields CASSSLPAGRTGELFF.

The rearrangement joins TRBV2 to TRBJ2-4; 7 bases align to TRBD2. The CDR3 runs to 16 residues. Trimming took 1 base from V and 2 from J; bases not matched to a gene: 5. Germline V gene sequence: CDR1 SNHLY, CDR2 FYNNEI. The CDR3 loop is CASSEDWGGTKNIQYF. CDR3 coding DNA: TGTGCCAGCAGTGAAGATTGGGGGGGGACCAAAAACATTCAGTACTTC.

This rearrangement joins TRBV5-1 to TRBJ2-2; 10 bases agree with TRBD2. This CDR3 is 18 amino acids long. Trimming removed 2 bases from V and 5 bases from J; junction bases left unmatched: 12. In germline, CDR1 is SGHRS, CDR2 YFSETQ. CDR3 region: CASSFGGASGRNTGELFF. In DNA, the CDR3 is TGCGCCAGCAGCTTCGGTGGGGCTAGCGGGAGAAATACCGGGGAGCTGTTTTTT.

The genes are TRBV28 and TRBJ2-6; D possibly corresponds to TRBD2 (5 bases). V lost 2 bases, J lost 0 bases, and 5 bases lay in between. The CDR3 sequence is 15 residues long. CDR1 is MDHEN, CDR2 SYDVKM, per germline. The CDR3 spells CASSLGSSGANVLTF. The CDR3 DNA reads TGTGCCAGCAGTTTAGGGAGCTCTGGGGCCAACGTCCTGACTTTC.